Detailed here is one T cell receptor beta chain. Method: immunoSEQ multiplex PCR; TCRdb's copy keeps in-frame clones and lacks some. The profile shows over 110,000 clones, roughly 83% of them singletons. Germline V gene data show CDR1 as MGHRA and CDR2 as YSYEKL. CDR3 length equals 17 residues. V gave up 4 bases and J gave up 2 bases; unmatched junction bases: 10. The data stem from a study of blood T cell repertoires in COVID-19. The source of this sequence is a man aged 35-49 years with acute COVID-19. Source material: PBMCs or T cells enriched from blood (not recorded which). The chain carries TRBV4-1 and TRBJ1-2; 10 nucleotides align to TRBD1. The CDR3 sequence is CASSRSRDRGENYGYTF. The CDR3 nucleotides read TGCGCCAGCAGCCGGTCCCGGGACAGGGGTGAGAACTATGGCTACACCTTC.